Listed below are T cell receptor beta chains from one sample, sequenced in a study of cytomegalovirus exposure and HLA in healthy donors. Here immunoSEQ multiplex PCR was the method, and the copy in TCRdb shows in-frame clones only, minus some. The table lists roughly 120,000 clones. Sequencing was done on a sample of PBMCs. The receptors shown here come from a man aged 30-40 years in good health and CMV-seronegative. CDR3s leave out the opening cysteine and the closing phenylalanine or tryptophan. The D gene is left open where the match is weak.

j_call d_call v_call cdr3_length cdr3_aa
TRBJ1-2 - TRBV19 11 ASSIDGAGGYT
TRBJ2-1 - TRBV7-9 12 ASSYDGFYNEQF
TRBJ1-1 TRBD1 TRBV25-1 10 ASRRWTGEAF
TRBJ1-1 - TRBV29-1 9 SAGGGPEAF
TRBJ2-1 TRBD1 TRBV28 14 ASSSSRGRSYNEQF
TRBJ2-5 TRBD2 TRBV10-2 12 ASSKGPPGGTQY
TRBJ2-1 TRBD2 TRBV6-5 14 ASSYSSAGGWNEQF
TRBJ1-1 - TRBV2 11 ATQARVNTEAF
TRBJ2-7 - TRBV29-1 12 SVEGRGGDYEQY
TRBJ2-7 TRBD2 TRBV6-5 13 ASSYSPGTTDEQY
TRBJ1-3 - TRBV5-1 14 ASSLISGFSGNTIY
TRBJ2-5 - TRBV6-1 13 ASSEGRGWQETQY
TRBJ2-3 - TRBV7-2 12 ASSFVGALDTQY
TRBJ2-7 TRBD1 TRBV7-9 13 ASSLALQGAGEQY
TRBJ2-1 TRBD1 TRBV30 12 AWSVRQGYNEQF
TRBJ2-1 - TRBV27 13 ASSFPGSSYNEQF